This T cell receptor beta chain was sequenced during a study of HIV-infected children after antiretroviral therapy interruption. Study background: All children had CD4+ count above 500 and viral load below 50 copies/ml. Weeks 0, 12, interruption end (24 or 48), and about 3 years post-study gave interruption-arm samples.

This clonotype has a count of ten or more. Its antigen is still unknown. The TCR library was built from RNA with a 3' RACE protocol and unique molecular identifiers. MiXCR, run by TCRdb on the 3' RACE reads, gives a single entry per CDR3 protein. The sample shows 30,000 to 50,000 distinct CDR3 sequences, just over 6.5% of them seen only once. Study results and caveats: Naive CD4+ Gini coefficient rose by interruption end, suggesting clonal expansion.

Between the trimmed V and J ends, which lost 7 bases and 2 bases, there was a span of 15 bases. The CDR3 consists of 14 residues. Germline-derived CDR1 and CDR2 are PRHDT and FYEKMQ (reference sequence). Treatment of the sample: PENTA 11 planned treatment interruption arm or continuous ART arm. The gene calls are TRBV13 and TRBJ2-7; perhaps TRBD2 as D (5 bases). This receptor was identified in a pool of human donors with HIV. The source was CD45RA+ CD4+ T cells from PBMCs, pooled from several time points, collected from a donor given antiretroviral therapy, either interrupted or continuous. Subset denoted: naive CD4+ CD45RA+ CD45RO- T cells. The DNA of the CDR3 is TGTGCCAGCACACACAAGGACTCTCCCTACGAGCAGTACTTC. It specifies CASTHKDSPYEQYF.